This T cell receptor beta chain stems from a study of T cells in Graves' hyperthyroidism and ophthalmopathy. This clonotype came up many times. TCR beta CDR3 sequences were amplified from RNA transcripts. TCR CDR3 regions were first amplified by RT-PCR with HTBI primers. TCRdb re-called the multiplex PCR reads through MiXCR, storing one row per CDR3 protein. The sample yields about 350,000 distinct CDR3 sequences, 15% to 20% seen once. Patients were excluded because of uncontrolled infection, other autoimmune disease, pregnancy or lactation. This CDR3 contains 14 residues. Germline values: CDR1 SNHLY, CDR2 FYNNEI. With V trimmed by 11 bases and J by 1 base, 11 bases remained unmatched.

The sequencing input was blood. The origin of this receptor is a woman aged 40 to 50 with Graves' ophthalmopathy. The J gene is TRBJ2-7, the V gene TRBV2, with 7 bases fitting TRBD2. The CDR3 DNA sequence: TGTGCCGCTATGGGGGGGGGACTATCCTACGAGCAGTACTTC. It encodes CAAMGGGLSYEQYF.